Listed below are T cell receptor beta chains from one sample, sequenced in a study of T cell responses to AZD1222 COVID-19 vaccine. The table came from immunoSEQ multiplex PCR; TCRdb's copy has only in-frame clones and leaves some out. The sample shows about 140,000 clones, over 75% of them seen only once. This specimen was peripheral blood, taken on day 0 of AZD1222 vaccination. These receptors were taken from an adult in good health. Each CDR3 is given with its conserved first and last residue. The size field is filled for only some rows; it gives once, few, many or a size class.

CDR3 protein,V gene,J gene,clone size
CASSEVGLDTEAFF,TRBV10-1,TRBJ1-1,NA
CASSLGQATTYEQYF,TRBV6-5,TRBJ2-7,NA
CASSSRGPSGTGELFF,TRBV5-1,TRBJ2-2,NA
CASSGDADSKLFF,TRBV7-8,TRBJ1-4,NA
CAWRPISHGYTF,TRBV30,TRBJ1-2,NA
CASSLSRGSYEQYF,TRBV11-2,TRBJ2-7,NA
CASSQGGRGFLRVTEAFF,TRBV3-1/TRBV3-2,TRBJ1-1,NA
CASSMVGIQHGYTF,TRBV19,TRBJ1-2,NA
CASSQYGRERTDTQYF,TRBV9,TRBJ2-3,NA
CAWSVQWYRGFHYGYTF,TRBV30,TRBJ1-2,NA
CASISPGGIVYGYTF,TRBV2,TRBJ1-2,NA
CASSRAKGGTDTQYF,TRBV2,TRBJ2-3,NA
CASSESGGPGEQYF,TRBV10-2,TRBJ2-7,NA
CASSPRRGGVSPLHF,TRBV11-2,TRBJ1-6,NA
CASSSPPGTEAFF,TRBV18,TRBJ1-1,once
CASSLSIPGTELTNEQFF,TRBV7-9,TRBJ2-1,NA
CASSVGDRAYEQYF,TRBV9,TRBJ2-7,NA
CASSVEGQGQPQHF,TRBV2,TRBJ1-5,NA
CASSPGTGIQETQYF,TRBV5-8,TRBJ2-5,once
CASSPGKYNEQFF,TRBV9,TRBJ2-1,NA
CAWSGTGAADGYTF,TRBV30,TRBJ1-2,NA
CASSGGRNTEAFF,TRBV7-3,TRBJ1-1,NA
CATSDRENTEAFF,TRBV6-4,TRBJ1-1,NA
CSVEEEGPRPTNEKLFF,TRBV29-1,TRBJ1-4,NA
CASSLGAQQTQYF,TRBV5-1,TRBJ2-5,NA
CASSWTAANTGELFF,TRBV11-2,TRBJ2-2,NA